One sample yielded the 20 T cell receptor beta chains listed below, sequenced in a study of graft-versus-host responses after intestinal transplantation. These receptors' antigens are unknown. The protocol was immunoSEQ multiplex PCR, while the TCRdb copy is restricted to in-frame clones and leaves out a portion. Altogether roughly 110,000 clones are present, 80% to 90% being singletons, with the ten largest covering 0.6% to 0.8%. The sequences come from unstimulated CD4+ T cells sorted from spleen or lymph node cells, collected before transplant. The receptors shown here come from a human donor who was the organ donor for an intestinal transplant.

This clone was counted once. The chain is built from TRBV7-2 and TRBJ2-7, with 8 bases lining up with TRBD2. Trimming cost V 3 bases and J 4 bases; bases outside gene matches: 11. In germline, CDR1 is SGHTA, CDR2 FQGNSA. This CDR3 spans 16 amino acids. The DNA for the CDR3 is TGTGCCAGCAGCTTCTCGGCCATAGCGGGAAGATACGAGCAGTACTTC. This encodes CASSFSAIAGRYEQYF.

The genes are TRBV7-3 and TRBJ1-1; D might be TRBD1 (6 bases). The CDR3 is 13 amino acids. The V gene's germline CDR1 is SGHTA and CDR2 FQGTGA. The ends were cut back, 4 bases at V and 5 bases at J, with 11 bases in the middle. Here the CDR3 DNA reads TGTGCCAGCAGCTCAACAGGGCGGACTGAAGCTTTCTTT. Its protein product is CASSSTGRTEAFF. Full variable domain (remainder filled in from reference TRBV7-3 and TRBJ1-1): GAGVSQTPSNKVTEKGKYVELRCDPISGHTALYWYRQSLGQGPEFLIYFQGTGAADDSGLPNDRFFAVRPEGSVSTLKIQRTERGDSAVYLCASSSTGRTEAFFGQGTRLTVV.

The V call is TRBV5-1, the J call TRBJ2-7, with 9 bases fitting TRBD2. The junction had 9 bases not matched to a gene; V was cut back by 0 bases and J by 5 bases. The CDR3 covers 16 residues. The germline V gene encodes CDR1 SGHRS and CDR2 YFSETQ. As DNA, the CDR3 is TGCGCCAGCAGCTTGGGACTAGCGGTGTTACCCCACGAGCAGTACTTC. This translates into CASSLGLAVLPHEQYF. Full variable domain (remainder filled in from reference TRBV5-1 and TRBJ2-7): KAGVTQTPRYLIKTRGQQVTLSCSPISGHRSVSWYQQTPGQGLQFLFEYFSETQRNKGNFPGRFSGRQFSNSRSEMNVSTLELGDSALYLCASSLGLAVLPHEQYFGPGTRLTVT.

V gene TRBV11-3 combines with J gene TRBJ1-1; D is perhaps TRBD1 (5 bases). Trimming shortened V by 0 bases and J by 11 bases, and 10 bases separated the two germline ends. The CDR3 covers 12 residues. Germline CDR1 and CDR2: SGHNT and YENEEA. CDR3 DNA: TGTGCCAGCAGCTTAGATAAGGGGACGGCTTTCTTT. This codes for CASSLDKGTAFF.

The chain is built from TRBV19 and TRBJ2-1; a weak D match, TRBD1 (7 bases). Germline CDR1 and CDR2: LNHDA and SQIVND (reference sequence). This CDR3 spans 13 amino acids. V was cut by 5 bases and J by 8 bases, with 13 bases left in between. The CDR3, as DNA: TGTGCCAGTAGTGGGAGGACAGGCCATGAGCAGTTCTTC. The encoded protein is CASSGRTGHEQFF.

The chain's CDR3 is CASSLGGGSSYNEQFF. In DNA, the CDR3 is TGTGCCAGCAGCTTAGGCGGCGGGAGCTCCTACAATGAGCAGTTCTTC. The chain employs TRBV5-4 and TRBJ2-1, with TRBD2 matching over 7 bases. Germline V gene sequence: CDR1 SGHNT, CDR2 YYREEE (reference sequence). The CDR3 covers 16 residues. V shed 2 bases, J shed 0 bases, and the junction held 5 bases outside the gene matches. Looking up the rest from reference TRBV5-4 and TRBJ2-1 gives the full variable domain: ETGVTQSPTHLIKTRGQQVTLRCSSQSGHNTVSWYQQALGQGPQFIFQYYREEENGRGNFPPRFSGLQFPNYSSELNVNALELDDSALYLCASSLGGGSSYNEQFFGPGTRLTVL.

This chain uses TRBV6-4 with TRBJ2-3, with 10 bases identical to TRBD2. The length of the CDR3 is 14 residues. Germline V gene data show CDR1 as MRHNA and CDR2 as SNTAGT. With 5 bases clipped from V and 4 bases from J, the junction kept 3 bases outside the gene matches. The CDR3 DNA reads TGTGCCAGCAGTTCAAGCGGGGGGGCAGATACGCAGTATTTT. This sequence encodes CASSSSGGADTQYF.

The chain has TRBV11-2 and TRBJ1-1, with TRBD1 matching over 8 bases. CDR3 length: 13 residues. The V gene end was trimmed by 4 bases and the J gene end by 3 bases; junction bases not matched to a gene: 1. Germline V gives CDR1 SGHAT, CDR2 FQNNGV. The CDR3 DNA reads TGTGCCAGCAGCTCGGACAGGGACACTGAAGCTTTCTTT. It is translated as CASSSDRDTEAFF. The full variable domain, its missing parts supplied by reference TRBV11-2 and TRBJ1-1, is EAGVAQSPRYKIIEKRQSVAFWCNPISGHATLYWYQQILGQGPKLLIQFQNNGVVDDSQLPKDRFSAERLKGVDSTLKIQPAKLEDSAVYLCASSSDRDTEAFFGQGTRLTVV.

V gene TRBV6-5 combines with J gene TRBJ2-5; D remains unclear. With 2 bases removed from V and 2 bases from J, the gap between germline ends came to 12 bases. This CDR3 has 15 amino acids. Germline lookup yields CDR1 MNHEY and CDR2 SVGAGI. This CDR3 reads CASSYDGQMQETQYF. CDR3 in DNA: TGTGCCAGCAGTTACGACGGGCAGATGCAAGAGACCCAGTACTTC.

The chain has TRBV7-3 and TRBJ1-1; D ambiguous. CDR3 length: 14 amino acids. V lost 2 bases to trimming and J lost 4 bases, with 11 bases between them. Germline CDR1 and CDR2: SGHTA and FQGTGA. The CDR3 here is CASSLRAVGTEAFF. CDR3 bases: TGTGCCAGCAGCTTACGGGCTGTTGGCACTGAAGCTTTCTTT. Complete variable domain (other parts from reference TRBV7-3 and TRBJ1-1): GAGVSQTPSNKVTEKGKYVELRCDPISGHTALYWYRQSLGQGPEFLIYFQGTGAADDSGLPNDRFFAVRPEGSVSTLKIQRTERGDSAVYLCASSLRAVGTEAFFGQGTRLTVV.

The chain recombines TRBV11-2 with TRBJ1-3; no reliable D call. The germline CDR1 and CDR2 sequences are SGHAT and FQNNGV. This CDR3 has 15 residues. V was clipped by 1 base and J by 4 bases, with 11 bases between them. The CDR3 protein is CASSLGTSSGNTIYF. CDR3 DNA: TGTGCCAGCAGCTTAGGGACGTCATCAGGAAACACCATATATTTT.

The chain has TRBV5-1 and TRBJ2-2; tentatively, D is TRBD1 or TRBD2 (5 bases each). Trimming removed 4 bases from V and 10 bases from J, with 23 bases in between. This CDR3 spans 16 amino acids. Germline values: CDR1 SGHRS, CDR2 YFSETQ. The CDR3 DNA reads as TGCGCCAGCAGCGGGGGACGGATCGGAGTTAATGCGGAGCTGTTTTTT. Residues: CASSGGRIGVNAELFF.

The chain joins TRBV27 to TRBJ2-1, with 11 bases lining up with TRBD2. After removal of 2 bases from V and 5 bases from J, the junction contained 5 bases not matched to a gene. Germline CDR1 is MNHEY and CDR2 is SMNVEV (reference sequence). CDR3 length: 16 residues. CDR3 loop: CASSLRLAGGHNEQFF. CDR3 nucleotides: TGTGCCAGCAGTTTAAGGCTAGCGGGGGGCCACAATGAGCAGTTCTTC.

CDR3 region: CASSTTVSSYNSPLHF. The CDR3 DNA follows: TGTGCCAGCAGCACCACAGTTAGCTCCTATAATTCACCCCTCCACTTT. The chain links TRBV9 to TRBJ1-6; D unclear. CDR3 size: 16 residues. Germline V gene data show CDR1 as SGDLS and CDR2 as YYNGEE. The V and J ends lost 4 bases and 0 bases respectively, with 11 bases between them.

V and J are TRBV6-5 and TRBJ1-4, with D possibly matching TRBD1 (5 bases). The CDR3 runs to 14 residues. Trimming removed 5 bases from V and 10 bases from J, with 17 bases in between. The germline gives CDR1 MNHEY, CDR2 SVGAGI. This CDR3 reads CASSTQGAGRKLFF. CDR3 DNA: TGTGCCAGCAGTACCCAGGGTGCGGGTAGAAAACTGTTTTTT.

CDR3 region: CASSGQGWGNQPQHF. CDR3 DNA: TGTGCCAGCAGTGGACAGGGATGGGGCAATCAGCCCCAGCATTTT. The chain couples TRBV6-1 to TRBJ1-5; TRBD1 matches 7 bases. The CDR3 is 15 residues long. Losses at the gene ends were 4 bases for V and 2 bases for J; bases not matched to a gene: 5. Germline CDR1 and CDR2: MNHNS and SASEGT.

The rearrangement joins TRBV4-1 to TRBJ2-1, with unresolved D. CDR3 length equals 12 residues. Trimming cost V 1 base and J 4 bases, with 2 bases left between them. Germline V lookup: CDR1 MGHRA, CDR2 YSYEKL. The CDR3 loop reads CASSQAYNEQFF. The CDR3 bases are TGCGCCAGCAGCCAAGCATACAATGAGCAGTTCTTC.

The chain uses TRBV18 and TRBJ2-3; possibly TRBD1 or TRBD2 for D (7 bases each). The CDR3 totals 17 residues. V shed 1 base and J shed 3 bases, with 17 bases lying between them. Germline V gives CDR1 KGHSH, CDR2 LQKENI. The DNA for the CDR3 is TGTGCCAGCTCACCACTCGGGCCAGGGGGGGGAACAGATACGCAGTATTTT. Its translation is CASSPLGPGGGTDTQYF.

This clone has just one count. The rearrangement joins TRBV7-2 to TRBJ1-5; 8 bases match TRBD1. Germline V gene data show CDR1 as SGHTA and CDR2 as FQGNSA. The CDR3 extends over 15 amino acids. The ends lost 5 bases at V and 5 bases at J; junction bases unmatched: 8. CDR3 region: CASSPWTGNDQPQHF. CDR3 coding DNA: TGTGCCAGCAGCCCATGGACAGGGAATGATCAGCCCCAGCATTTT. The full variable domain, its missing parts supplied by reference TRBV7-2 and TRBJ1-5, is GAGVSQSPSNKVTEKGKDVELRCDPISGHTALYWYRQSLGQGLEFLIYFQGNSAPDKSGLPSDRFSAERTGGSVSTLTIQRTQQEDSAVYLCASSPWTGNDQPQHFGDGTRLSIL.

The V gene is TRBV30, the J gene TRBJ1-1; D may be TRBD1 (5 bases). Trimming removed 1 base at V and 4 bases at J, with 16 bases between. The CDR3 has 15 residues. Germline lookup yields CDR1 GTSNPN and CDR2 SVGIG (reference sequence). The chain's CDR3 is CAWSEVRRGGTEAFF. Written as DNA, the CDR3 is TGTGCCTGGAGTGAGGTAAGGAGGGGAGGCACTGAAGCTTTCTTT.